The 26 T cell receptor beta chains below come from one sample, sequenced in a study of blood T cell repertoires in COVID-19. TCRdb's copy holds only in-frame clones and misses some; the assay was immunoSEQ multiplex PCR. Of some 520,000 clones listed, 80% to 90% are singletons. The specimen was peripheral blood. The origin of the receptors is a man younger than 35 with COVID-19, enrolled during active disease.

J is TRBJ1-6 and V is TRBV5-1; TRBD1 matches at 8 bases. This CDR3 comprises 17 residues. Trimming at V came to 4 bases and at J to 5 bases, leaving 11 bases not matched to a gene. Germline CDR1 reads SGHRS; CDR2 reads YFSETQ. CDR3 DNA sequence: TGCGCCAGCAGCCCAGCACTGACAGGGGCCAATAATTCACCCCTCCACTTT. Its translation is CASSPALTGANNSPLHF.

This chain's CDR3 is CASSERGQGGTDTQYF. Written as DNA, the CDR3 is TGTGCCAGCAGTGAGAGGGGACAGGGCGGCACAGATACGCAGTATTTT. This sequence joins TRBV6-1 and TRBJ2-3, with 9 bases matching TRBD1. Germline CDR1 MNHNS, CDR2 SASEGT. Trimming at V came to 3 bases and at J to 1 base, leaving 5 bases not matched to a gene. The CDR3 sequence is 16 residues long.

This clone appeared a single time. V usage is TRBV11-2 and J usage is TRBJ2-7, with D perhaps matching TRBD2 (6 bases). CDR1 and CDR2 from the germline V gene are SGHAT and FQNNGV. Trimming left V 4 bases short and J 3 bases short, with 19 bases between. The CDR3 contains 16 residues. The CDR3 sequence is CASSSKPGVSGYEQYF. CDR3 DNA: TGTGCCAGCAGCTCAAAACCGGGGGTCTCGGGCTACGAGCAGTACTTC.

CDR3 coding DNA: TGTGCCAGTAGTATAGGAGGGGGCAGGGGCGTGGAGACCCAGTACTTC. Protein product: CASSIGGGRGVETQYF. This chain joins TRBV19 and TRBJ2-5; 7 bases fit TRBD1. Looked up from germline, CDR1 is LNHDA and CDR2 is SQIVND (reference sequence). V dropped 1 base and J dropped 5; count of bases not matched to a gene: 10. The CDR3 loop spans 16 amino acids. Drawing the rest from reference TRBV19 and TRBJ2-5, the complete variable domain is DGGITQSPKYLFRKEGQNVTLSCEQNLNHDAMYWYRQDPGQGLRLIYYSQIVNDFQKGDIAEGYSVSREKKESFPLTVTSAQKNPTAFYLCASSIGGGRGVETQYFGPGTRLLVL.

The rearrangement uses TRBV3-1 (or the pseudogene TRBV3-2) and TRBJ2-7, with a tentative D call TRBD2 (6 bases). CDR3 size: 15 residues. Germline CDR1 is LGHDT and CDR2 is YNNKEL (reference sequence). Trimming took off 3 bases at V and 0 bases at J, with 12 bases between the two ends. Here the CDR3 DNA reads TGTGCCAGCAGCCACCGGGAGAAGAGCTCCTACGAGCAGTACTTC. This sequence encodes CASSHREKSSYEQYF.

This clone was observed once. The chain employs TRBV11-3 and TRBJ1-1; TRBD1 agrees at 11 bases. Germline V lookup: CDR1 SGHNT, CDR2 YENEEA. This CDR3 is 16 amino acids long. V lost 2 bases, J lost 3 bases, and 5 bases stayed unmatched. CDR3 bases: TGTGCCAGCAGCTTACGTCCGGGACAGGGGGACACTGAAGCTTTCTTT. Translation gives CASSLRPGQGDTEAFF.

This chain connects TRBV12-3 or TRBV12-4 to TRBJ1-2; 10 bases map to TRBD1. With V trimmed by 10 bases and J by 2 bases, 4 bases remained unmatched. This CDR3 is built from 13 residues. This chain's CDR3 is CAITGQGNYGYTF. For the CDR3, the DNA is TGTGCCATCACGGGACAGGGGAACTATGGCTACACCTTC.

The chain is built from TRBV4-1 and TRBJ2-2; 9 bases agree with TRBD1. The V gene end was trimmed by 5 bases and the J gene end by 1 base; junction bases not matched to a gene: 5. The CDR3 is 16 amino acids. Germline assignment: CDR1 MGHRA and CDR2 YSYEKL. CDR3 in DNA: TGCGCCAGCAGCTCTCGGGGACAGGGGAACACCGGGGAGCTGTTTTTT. Its translation is CASSSRGQGNTGELFF.

The chain has TRBV7-9 and TRBJ2-1, with 7 bases matching TRBD2. V trimming: 6 bases; J trimming: 7 bases; junction bases outside the gene matches: 12. In germline, CDR1 is SEHNR, CDR2 FQNEAQ (reference sequence). The CDR3 extends over 15 amino acids. DNA of the CDR3: TGTGCCAGCAGTGGTCCCGCGGGGGTCGAAAATGAGCAGTTCTTC. This translates into CASSGPAGVENEQFF.

The chain has TRBV18 and TRBJ1-6; the D gene is possibly TRBD1 (6 bases). Germline V gives CDR1 KGHSH, CDR2 LQKENI. V was trimmed by 3 bases and J by 5 bases, leaving 8 bases between them. CDR3 length: 14 amino acids. CDR3: CASSPRGDNSPLHF. For the CDR3, the DNA is TGTGCCAGCTCACCCAGGGGAGATAATTCACCCCTCCACTTT.

The chain joins TRBV30 to TRBJ2-7, with 9 bases lining up with TRBD2. V lost 0 bases and J lost 3; bases outside the gene matches: 3. The CDR3 extends over 14 amino acids. CDR1 and CDR2 (germline): GTSNPN, SVGIG (reference sequence). The CDR3 DNA follows: TGTGCCTGGAGTGTTAGTAGCGGGAGCTACGAGCAGTACTTC. Its translation is CAWSVSSGSYEQYF.

V usage is TRBV5-5 and J usage is TRBJ2-1; TRBD1 agrees at 11 bases. The CDR3 runs to 17 residues. Germline CDR1 SGHKS, CDR2 YYEKEE (reference sequence). The V gene end was trimmed by 3 bases and the J gene end by 4 bases; junction bases not matched to a gene: 9. The CDR3 is CASSSKSGTGGYNEQFF. DNA for the CDR3: TGTGCCAGCAGCTCAAAATCCGGGACAGGGGGGTACAATGAGCAGTTCTTC.

The gene calls are TRBV5-6 and TRBJ2-7, with TRBD2 matching over 13 bases. With 4 bases clipped from V and 1 base from J, the junction kept 2 bases outside the gene matches. Per the germline V gene, CDR1 is SGHDT and CDR2 is YYEEEE. CDR3 length equals 15 residues. As DNA, the CDR3 is TGTGCCAGCAGCATGGGACTAGCGGGATCCTACGAGCAGTACTTC. Translation: CASSMGLAGSYEQYF.

This clone was counted a single time. This chain links TRBV6-5 with TRBJ2-3; TRBD2 agrees at 8 bases. The V gene end was trimmed by 5 bases and the J gene end by 0 bases; junction bases not matched to a gene: 4. The CDR3 runs to 15 residues. Germline-derived CDR1 and CDR2 are MNHEY and SVGAGI. DNA of the CDR3: TGTGCCAGCAGTAAACAGCGGGGGAGCACAGATACGCAGTATTTT. It specifies CASSKQRGSTDTQYF.

V and J are TRBV6-5 and TRBJ2-5; 8 nucleotides match TRBD2. The V gene's germline CDR1 is MNHEY and CDR2 SVGAGI. The J segment lost 5 bases and the V segment lost 7 bases, leaving 6 bases of the junction unmatched. CDR3 size: 13 residues. CDR3 in amino acids: CASTGRARETQYF. The DNA of the CDR3 is TGTGCCAGCACCGGGAGGGCTCGGGAGACCCAGTACTTC.

The rearrangement uses TRBV5-8 and TRBJ2-3; D ambiguous. The germline gives CDR1 SGHTS, CDR2 YDEGEE. Deletions cut 0 bases from V and 2 bases from J, with 7 bases between. This CDR3 is built from 14 residues. CDR3 in DNA: TGTGCCAGCAGCTTGGGAGCTGTCACAGATACGCAGTATTTT. Translated: CASSLGAVTDTQYF.

The chain recombines TRBV28 with TRBJ2-2; possibly TRBD1 for D (6 bases). V dropped 2 bases and J dropped 5 bases, with 12 bases sitting between them. The CDR3 contains 15 residues. CDR1 MDHEN and CDR2 SYDVKM come from the germline V gene. This chain's CDR3 is CASSLIGQGTGELFF. DNA of the CDR3: TGTGCCAGCAGTTTAATCGGGCAGGGGACCGGGGAGCTGTTTTTT.

The genes are TRBV6-5 and TRBJ2-5; TRBD1 matches 10 bases. V trimming: 5 bases; J trimming: 3 bases; junction bases outside the gene matches: 6. The CDR3 spans 15 residues. Germline V gene lookup returns CDR1 MNHEY and CDR2 SVGAGI. DNA for the CDR3: TGTGCCAGCAGTCGGACAGGGGGAATAGAAGAGACCCAGTACTTC. This translates into CASSRTGGIEETQYF.

CDR3 amino acids: CASSRQGGVGAFF. The CDR3 region has the DNA TGTGCCAGCAGTCGACAGGGGGGGGTTGGGGCTTTCTTT. The chain employs TRBV2 and TRBJ1-1, with 9 bases matching TRBD1. The V segment lost 5 bases and the J segment 11 bases; nucleotides outside the gene matches: 9. Germline lookup yields CDR1 SNHLY and CDR2 FYNNEI. The CDR3 contains 13 residues.

As for this clone: The junction does not match germline at one end; this may be a read error. The V call is TRBV5-4, the J call TRBJ2-7; 9 bases map to TRBD2. CDR1 is SGHNT and CDR2 is YYREEE in the germline V gene (reference sequence). The CDR3 runs to 14 residues. In DNA, the CDR3 is TGTGCCAGCACCTTGGAGGGGACTAGCTTGGAGCAGTACTTC. Translating gives CASTLEGTSLEQYF.

This chain connects TRBV6-6 to TRBJ2-5; 16 nucleotides align to TRBD2. The CDR3 consists of 18 residues. V lost 5 bases and J lost 0; bases outside the gene matches: 6. Per the germline V gene, CDR1 is MNHNY and CDR2 is SVGAGI (reference sequence). The CDR3 DNA sequence: TGTGCCAGCAGTCGGGGGACTAGCGGGAGGGCCGACCAAGAGACCCAGTACTTC. Residues: CASSRGTSGRADQETQYF.

The chain links TRBV2 to TRBJ1-1, with 7 bases fitting TRBD1. CDR3 length: 16 residues. J gave up 6 bases and V 7 bases, and 17 bases lay outside the gene matches. Per germline, CDR1 SNHLY and CDR2 FYNNEI. CDR3 sequence reads: CASNKDRALLVAEAFF. Written as DNA, the CDR3 is TGTGCCAGCAACAAAGACAGGGCCCTTCTGGTCGCTGAAGCTTTCTTT.

The chain carries TRBV5-4 and TRBJ1-6; no firm D call. Trimming stripped 4 bases from V and 5 bases from J, with 4 bases between. The CDR3 totals 12 residues. Germline V gene data show CDR1 as SGHNT and CDR2 as YYREEE (reference sequence). This CDR3 is CASSLNNSPLHF. The CDR3 DNA follows: TGTGCCAGCAGCCTAAATAATTCACCCCTCCACTTT.

This clone was picked up one time. The J gene is TRBJ2-6, the V gene TRBV7-2, with TRBD1 matching over 7 bases. CDR3 length equals 15 residues. Losses at the gene ends were 5 bases for V and 4 bases for J; bases not matched to a gene: 5. Germline CDR1 SGHTA, CDR2 FQGNSA. In DNA, the CDR3 is TGTGCCAGCAGCACTCAGGGGGACGGGGCCAACGTCCTGACTTTC. This codes for CASSTQGDGANVLTF.

The rearrangement joins TRBV3-1 (or the pseudogene TRBV3-2) to TRBJ2-1, with D maybe TRBD1 (5 bases). The CDR3 covers 13 residues. Trimming took 3 bases from V and 10 from J, leaving 13 bases between them. Germline V gene sequence: CDR1 LGHDT, CDR2 YNNKEL (reference sequence). The CDR3 DNA is TGTGCCAGCAGCCAGACGGTGGGGCTCGAGCAGTTCTTC. The encoded protein is CASSQTVGLEQFF.

The chain has TRBV6-2 or TRBV6-3 and TRBJ1-5, with no clear D. Trimming removed 5 bases at V and 4 bases at J, with 12 bases between. Germline V gives CDR1 MNHEY, CDR2 SVGEGT. This CDR3 is built from 14 residues. In DNA form, the CDR3 reads TGTGCCAGCAGTGGCGGACGGAGGAATCAGCCCCAGCATTTT. Protein sequence: CASSGGRRNQPQHF.